The following is a T cell receptor beta chain sequence with its context. This clonotype was seen at least ten times. It has no known antigen specificity. No much larger clonotype is one base removed from it; base qualities were not supplied. The sample originates from a study of T cell repertoires in cytomegalovirus infection (dated by TCRdb to about 2019). Background for the entire study: The peptide stimulations were aimed at well-studied HLA-B-restricted epitopes as well as recently identified HLA-C-restricted CMV epitopes, whose presentation resists viral immunomodulation. Because public TCR beta signatures pointed to carriage of CMV infection together with the matching HLA type, the HLA type of each donor mattered for the analysis.

For sequencing, an Illumina HiSeq 1500 was employed. TCRdb took the public reads, trimmed them with fastp at Q25, ran MiXCR for clone calling and kept in-frame beta chains. A single entry per CDR3 protein holds the most common genes and DNA from its merged rows. Here the sample has around 900,000 distinct CDR3 sequences; approximately 31% occur a single time. Around 15% of the sample is taken by the ten largest. The treatment or condition label corresponds to: in vitro stimulation with specific CMV peptide epitopes to enrich CMV-specific T cells. Beyond this particular receptor, the publication reports: In both this cohort and an independent roughly 330-donor cohort, the cumulative frequency of public TCR beta family members distinguished carriers of CMV infection plus the relevant HLA type. The ex vivo response was dominated by HLA-C-restricted CMV-specific TCR beta clonotypes, which also provided the single most frequent clonotype in two of eight donors.

This receptor was taken from a human donor in good health (CMV status not recorded). Some clones in this sample may be carry-over from other donors' samples. Specimen: cultured CD8+ T cells from PBMCs, collected from culture after CMV antigen stimulation.

The nucleotides read TGTGCCAGCAGCTTAGCAGGGTCAGGGGACTATAATTCACCCCTCCACTTT. This yields the protein CASSLAGSGDYNSPLHF. In this chain, TRBV7-9 is recombined with TRBJ1-6; a tentative D call is TRBD1 (6 bases match). The germline V gene (reference sequence) yields SEHNR for CDR1 and FQNEAQ for CDR2. Spanning cysteine to phenylalanine, the CDR3 consists of 17 amino acids. The entry retains the CDR3 DNA only, 51 bases that are in frame from base 1. V is reduced by 0 bases and J by 3 bases, leaving a spacing of 12 bases between them.